The 30 T cell receptor beta chains reported below all come from one sample, sequenced in a study of T cell responses to AZD1222 COVID-19 vaccine. Only in-frame clones appear in the TCRdb table, and some are missing; sequencing was by immunoSEQ multiplex PCR. The table shows about 150,000 clones, with 90% occurring only once. Sequenced material: peripheral blood, taken on day 0 of AZD1222 vaccination. These receptors all stem from an adult in good health.

The chain carries TRBV2 and TRBJ2-3; D is unresolved. The CDR3 runs 13 residues. V lost 6 bases, J lost 1 base, and 8 bases lay in between. The germline V gene has CDR1 SNHLY and CDR2 FYNNEI. The CDR3, as DNA: TGTGCCAGCAGGGGCCGGGGCACAGATACGCAGTATTTT. Its translation is CASRGRGTDTQYF.

The chain joins TRBV10-3 to TRBJ2-7; D is perhaps TRBD1 or TRBD2 (5 bases each). The germline V gene encodes CDR1 ENHRY and CDR2 SYGVKD. Deletions cut 6 bases from V and 2 bases from J, with 14 bases between. There are 14 residues in the CDR3. DNA for the CDR3: TGTGCCATCAGCCCCCGGGACGGTACCTACGAGCAGTACTTC. Its translation: CAISPRDGTYEQYF.

This rearrangement joins TRBV27 to TRBJ1-1; the D gene is possibly TRBD1 (5 bases). V lost 5 bases and J 10 bases, leaving 29 bases between the germline ends. Germline V CDR1 and CDR2: MNHEY, SMNVEV (reference sequence). CDR3 length equals 17 residues. CDR3 loop: CASSPRYAGSNPDGAFF. DNA for the CDR3: TGTGCCAGCAGTCCGCGCTACGCAGGGAGTAACCCTGACGGAGCTTTCTTT.

The chain carries TRBV10-3 and TRBJ2-3; 9 positions agree with TRBD1. Trimming cost V 5 bases and J 0 bases; bases outside gene matches: 3. There are 15 residues in the CDR3. CDR1 ENHRY and CDR2 SYGVKD come from the germline V gene. CDR3: CAISRTGESTDTQYF. Written as DNA, the CDR3 is TGTGCCATCAGTAGGACAGGGGAAAGCACAGATACGCAGTATTTT.

CDR3: CASVKGQPFPYEQYF. In DNA form, the CDR3 reads TGTGCCAGCGTCAAGGGACAGCCTTTTCCGTACGAGCAGTACTTC. The chain uses TRBV2 and TRBJ2-7; the match to TRBD1 covers 7 bases. V was clipped by 8 bases and J by 4 bases; unmatched bases: 14. Germline V gene lookup returns CDR1 SNHLY and CDR2 FYNNEI. The CDR3 sequence is 15 residues long.

The chain uses TRBV5-5 and TRBJ1-4; D is unclear. Germline values: CDR1 SGHKS, CDR2 YYEKEE (reference sequence). V was clipped by 1 base and J by 7 bases, with 11 bases between them. This CDR3 contains 14 residues. CDR3 sequence reads: CASSLRPWGEKLFF. In nucleotides, the CDR3 is TGTGCCAGCAGCTTGAGACCCTGGGGTGAAAAACTGTTTTTT.

This clone was counted once. V gene TRBV7-3 combines with J gene TRBJ2-6; TRBD2 aligns across 7 bases. J was trimmed by 0 bases and V by 1 base; bases with no gene match: 6. The CDR3 runs to 18 residues. CDR1 is SGHTA and CDR2 is FQGTGA in the germline V gene. In nucleotides, the CDR3 is TGTGCCAGCAGCTTAATAGGCGGCGGGAGCTCTGGGGCCAACGTCCTGACTTTC. It yields the protein CASSLIGGGSSGANVLTF.

The CDR3 coding sequence is TGTGCCACCAGCAGAGATGCGTGGACTACCCGAAATCTCAATGAGCAGTTCTTC. Its translation: CATSRDAWTTRNLNEQFF. V and J are TRBV15 and TRBJ2-1, with a tentative D call TRBD2 (6 bases). V gave up 0 bases and J gave up 6 bases, with 21 bases separating them. This CDR3 region has 18 residues. Germline V gene lookup returns CDR1 LNHNV and CDR2 YYDKDF (reference sequence).

The chain employs TRBV9 and TRBJ1-2; weak D call: TRBD1 (5 bases). The CDR3 spans 17 residues. Trimming cost V 0 bases and J 3 bases, with 18 bases left between them. Germline V CDR1 and CDR2: SGDLS, YYNGEE. The CDR3 loop reads CASSVGVGLGADYGYTF. DNA of the CDR3: TGTGCCAGCAGCGTAGGGGTGGGGCTCGGTGCGGACTATGGCTACACCTTC.

This clone appeared a single time. The rearrangement joins TRBV20-1 to TRBJ1-4, with 9 bases fitting TRBD1. The CDR3 covers 19 residues. V shed 3 bases and J 0 bases; nucleotides not matched to a gene: 14. From germline, CDR1 is DFQATT and CDR2 SNEGSKA (reference sequence). The CDR3 DNA sequence: TGCAGTGCTAGTTCGGGACAGGGCGGATGGTGGACAACTAATGAAAAACTGTTTTTT. It encodes CSASSGQGGWWTTNEKLFF.

This clone was counted a few times. The chain employs TRBV28 and TRBJ2-3; D uncertain. This CDR3 has 12 residues. V was trimmed by 6 bases and J by 5 bases, leaving 9 bases between them. Germline-derived CDR1 and CDR2 are MDHEN and SYDVKM. CDR3 protein: CASSRDLDTQYF. DNA for the CDR3: TGTGCCAGCAGCCGTGACTTAGATACGCAGTATTTT.

This chain links TRBV28 with TRBJ2-2, with D uncertain. V dropped 10 bases and J dropped 3 bases, with 9 bases sitting between them. CDR1 is MDHEN and CDR2 is SYDVKM in the germline V gene. This CDR3 is built from 12 residues. CDR3 amino acids: CATTRDTGELFF. For the CDR3, the DNA is TGTGCCACCACAAGGGACACCGGGGAGCTGTTTTTT.

The chain is built from TRBV5-1 and TRBJ2-1; 8 bases line up with TRBD1. In germline, CDR1 is SGHRS, CDR2 YFSETQ. The V gene end was trimmed by 5 bases and the J gene end by 6 bases; junction bases not matched to a gene: 4. The CDR3 extends over 13 amino acids. DNA of the CDR3: TGCGCCAGCAGTGACGGACAGGGCAATGAGCAGTTCTTC. Translated: CASSDGQGNEQFF.

The chain carries TRBV7-8 and TRBJ2-2, with no clear D. CDR1 and CDR2 from the germline V gene are SGHVS and FQNEAQ. The V end lost 6 bases, the J end lost 4 bases, and 12 bases lay between the germline ends. The CDR3 loop spans 14 amino acids. The CDR3 loop reads CASRQIETTGELFF. The CDR3 DNA sequence: TGTGCCAGCAGGCAGATAGAAACCACCGGGGAGCTGTTTTTT. Complete variable domain (other parts from reference TRBV7-8 and TRBJ2-2): GAGVSQSPRYKVAKRGQDVALRCDPISGHVSLFWYQQALGQGPEFLTYFQNEAQLDKSGLPSDRFFAERPEGSVSTLKIQRTQQEDSAVYLCASRQIETTGELFFGEGSRLTVL.

The chain recombines TRBV25-1 with TRBJ1-6; 8 bases are shared with TRBD1. Germline loops: CDR1 MGHDK, CDR2 SYGVNS. This CDR3 has 15 amino acids. J was trimmed by 9 bases and V by 0 bases; bases with no gene match: 4. CDR3 residues: CASSEYAGGGSPLHF. The CDR3 DNA is TGTGCCAGCAGTGAATATGCAGGGGGCGGTTCACCCCTCCACTTT. Complete variable domain (other parts from reference TRBV25-1 and TRBJ1-6): EADIYQTPRYLVIGTGKKITLECSQTMGHDKMYWYQQDPGMELHLIHYSYGVNSTEKGDLSSESTVSRIRTEHFPLTLESARPSHTSQYLCASSEYAGGGSPLHFGNGTRLTVT.

This rearrangement joins TRBV28 to TRBJ2-1; 8 bases map to TRBD2. V lost 3 bases to trimming and J lost 8 bases; unmatched junction nucleotides: 9. The CDR3 consists of 15 residues. Germline lookup yields CDR1 MDHEN and CDR2 SYDVKM. The CDR3 region is CASSFSSGAMHEQFF. The CDR3 DNA is TGTGCCAGCAGTTTTAGTAGCGGGGCTATGCATGAGCAGTTCTTC.

This clone occurred many times. The chain is built from TRBV27 and TRBJ2-7, with 12 nucleotides matching TRBD1. Germline V lookup: CDR1 MNHEY, CDR2 SMNVEV (reference sequence). The trim removed 5 bases at V and 12 bases at J, leaving 17 bases unmatched. This CDR3 region has 16 residues. The CDR3 DNA is TGTGCCAGCAGTCCCGAATACCGGGACAGGGGGCGCAGTGTGTACTTC. It encodes CASSPEYRDRGRSVYF.

The sample holds one count of this clone. The chain recombines TRBV5-4 with TRBJ2-1, with TRBD2 matching 7 bases. The CDR3 contains 15 residues. Trimming removed 4 bases from V and 8 bases from J; junction bases left unmatched: 12. The germline V gene encodes CDR1 SGHNT and CDR2 YYREEE (reference sequence). The CDR3 spells CASSARDYSLYEQFF. The CDR3 bases are TGTGCCAGCAGCGCCCGGGACTACAGTTTGTATGAGCAGTTCTTC.

This clone was counted once. The chain combines TRBV28 with TRBJ1-1; D is unclear. Germline CDR1 is MDHEN and CDR2 is SYDVKM. The V end lost 2 bases, the J end lost 0 bases, and 10 bases lay between the germline ends. The CDR3 extends over 15 amino acids. The CDR3 here is CASSLRAVMNTEAFF. In DNA form, the CDR3 reads TGTGCCAGCAGTTTAAGGGCGGTCATGAACACTGAAGCTTTCTTT.

The rearrangement joins TRBV27 to TRBJ1-4; 7 bases are a match to TRBD1. The V gene end was trimmed by 6 bases and the J gene end by 4 bases; junction bases not matched to a gene: 8. The CDR3 has 15 amino acids. Germline V gene data show CDR1 as MNHEY and CDR2 as SMNVEV (reference sequence). The chain's CDR3 is CASRRQGGRNEKLFF. Written as DNA, the CDR3 is TGTGCCAGCAGGAGGCAGGGGGGTCGTAATGAAAAACTGTTTTTT.

The CDR3 loop reads CASSYVGQGATPLHF. The CDR3 DNA is TGTGCCAGCAGTTACGTGGGGCAGGGGGCGACACCCCTCCACTTT. The chain couples TRBV6-5 to TRBJ1-6, with TRBD1 matching 8 bases. V lost 2 bases and J lost 11; bases outside the gene matches: 8. The germline CDR1 and CDR2 sequences are MNHEY and SVGAGI. The CDR3 extends over 15 amino acids.

The chain uses TRBV7-2 and TRBJ2-1; 9 nucleotides agree with TRBD2. The V and J ends lost 7 bases and 4 bases, in that order; junction bases with no gene match: 5. The CDR3 spans 14 residues. Germline values: CDR1 SGHTA, CDR2 FQGNSA. This CDR3 is CASKRLAEYNEQFF. The DNA for the CDR3 is TGTGCCAGCAAAAGACTAGCGGAGTACAATGAGCAGTTCTTC.

The chain is built from TRBV13 and TRBJ2-7; D gene ambiguous. Trimming took off 1 base at V and 6 bases at J, with 10 bases between the two ends. CDR1 and CDR2 (germline): PRHDT, FYEKMQ (reference sequence). The CDR3 totals 13 residues. The chain's CDR3 is CASSLDRVGEQYF. The DNA for the CDR3 is TGTGCCAGCAGCTTAGATAGGGTCGGCGAGCAGTACTTC.

In DNA form, the CDR3 reads TGTGCCAGCAGCTCGTCGACAGGGGGCTATCAGCCCCAGCATTTT. Protein: CASSSSTGGYQPQHF. This chain links TRBV7-6 with TRBJ1-5; 10 bases fit TRBD1. Per germline, CDR1 SGHVS and CDR2 FNYEAQ. The CDR3 sequence is 15 residues long. With 4 bases clipped from V and 5 bases from J, the junction kept 5 bases outside the gene matches.

The rearrangement uses TRBV5-1 and TRBJ2-7; 7 bases fit TRBD2. Germline loops: CDR1 SGHRS, CDR2 YFSETQ. The CDR3 consists of 14 residues. V was pared by 2 bases and J by 4 bases, with 6 bases of the junction left unmatched. As DNA, the CDR3 is TGCGCCAGCAGCTTTGGGGGAGGGACGTACGAGCAGTACTTC. This sequence encodes CASSFGGGTYEQYF.

The chain employs TRBV27 and TRBJ1-6; D call uncertain. Germline assignment: CDR1 MNHEY and CDR2 SMNVEV (reference sequence). The ends were cut back, 2 bases at V and 8 bases at J, with 13 bases in the middle. The CDR3 is 15 amino acids. In DNA, the CDR3 is TGTGCCAGCAGTTTAGGTGTAGGGAAGGATTCACCCCTCCACTTT. Translated: CASSLGVGKDSPLHF.

The V and J genes are TRBV18 and TRBJ1-5; tentatively, D is TRBD1 (6 bases). V was pared by 4 bases and J by 0 bases, with 7 bases between. The length of the CDR3 is 14 residues. The germline V gene has CDR1 KGHSH and CDR2 LQKENI. The chain's CDR3 is CASSQGDSNQPQHF. As DNA, the CDR3 is TGTGCCAGCTCACAGGGGGATAGCAATCAGCCCCAGCATTTT.

The chain employs TRBV9 and TRBJ1-1; 9 nucleotides match TRBD1. This CDR3 is 15 amino acids long. After removal of 4 bases from V and 1 base from J, the junction contained 5 bases not matched to a gene. Looked up from germline, CDR1 is SGDLS and CDR2 is YYNGEE. The CDR3 nucleotides are TGTGCCAGCAGCTCCCCGGGACAGGGGAACACTGAAGCTTTCTTT. Protein product: CASSSPGQGNTEAFF.

V gene TRBV19 combines with J gene TRBJ2-7; 8 nucleotides agree with TRBD1. V lost 3 bases and J lost 6; bases outside the gene matches: 4. Per germline, CDR1 LNHDA and CDR2 SQIVND (reference sequence). The CDR3 has 13 residues. The CDR3 loop is CASSITQGGEQYF. The CDR3, as DNA: TGTGCCAGTAGTATTACACAGGGGGGCGAGCAGTACTTC.

The chain couples TRBV19 to TRBJ2-1; D remains unclear. The CDR3 is 13 residues long. Germline CDR1 is LNHDA and CDR2 is SQIVND (reference sequence). Trimming stripped 2 bases from V and 4 bases from J, with 6 bases between. CDR3 sequence: CASSILGYNEQFF. The DNA of the CDR3 is TGTGCCAGTAGTATACTAGGGTACAATGAGCAGTTCTTC.